Below are 25 T cell receptor delta chains sequenced from a single sample in a study of γδ T cells in repeated Plasmodium falciparum infection (dated by TCRdb to the early 2020s). The receptor library was made with multiplex PCR. The reads were generated on an Illumina MiSeq. Via CATT, TCRdb reprocessed the public reads, and rows with identical DNA were then joined. This sample comprises about 57,000 delta-chain clones, 1.5% to 2% of them detected only once. The ten largest account for 15% of the sample. For bulk TCR repertoire analysis, Vgamma9/Vdelta2+ and Vdelta2-negative gammadelta T cell populations were flow-sorted out of peripheral blood mononuclear cells. The sequencing input was gamma-delta T cells from blood. Every receptor here comes from a pool of human donors (malaria-infected and uninfected, not separated).

This clone turned up a few times. TCRdb has a much larger clone's protein, which differs at residue 8 from the translation of this DNA, likely because of a read error; what is shown is the protein translated from the DNA. The rearrangement joins TRAV38-2/DV8 to TRDJ1; TRDD3 matches at 10 bases. The length of the CDR3 is 24 residues. Germline V gives CDR1 TSESDYY, CDR2 QEAYKQQN. With V trimmed by 5 bases and J by 0 bases, 31 bases remained unmatched. CDR3 bases: TGTGCTTATAGAAGCCCGGAGTTTCCTATGCACTGGGGGATTGAGGGTGAGGACACCGATAAACTCATCTTT. Its protein product is CAYRSPEFPMHWGIEGEDTDKLIF.

This clone was seen a few times. The TCRdb record carries a much larger clone's protein, which differs from this DNA's translation at residue 14; a read error is the likely cause, and the protein listed here is the DNA translation. The rearrangement uses TRDV2 and TRDJ1; 12 bases fit TRDD3. As TCRdb names no J gene, one was assigned here on the basis of a DNA match to germline. After removal of 1 base from V and 3 bases from J, the junction contained 14 bases not matched to a gene. CDR1 is GEAIGNYY and CDR2 is EKD in the germline V gene. The CDR3 has 19 amino acids. The CDR3 bases are TGTGCCTGTGACACTGCTATTACTGGGGGATACATGTACCCCGATAAACTCATCTTT. Translated: CACDTAITGGYMYPDKLIF.

This clone was found a few times. The protein held in TCRdb is that of a much larger clone and does not match this DNA's translation at residue 3, likely because of a read error; the protein shown is translated from the DNA. The chain uses TRDV1 and TRDJ1, with 8 bases that match TRDD3. TCRdb offers no J gene call, so here the DNA was matched to germline to obtain one. The CDR3 runs to 24 residues. Germline CDR1 and CDR2: TSWWSYY and QGS. The CDR3 protein is CAPGELRVFTWAGWGYRLTDKLIF. As DNA, the CDR3 is TGTGCTCCTGGGGAACTTAGAGTCTTCACCTGGGCAGGATGGGGATACAGGCTCACCGATAAACTCATCTTT.

This clone was detected only a few times. TCRdb's protein, taken from a much larger clone, differs from this DNA's translation at residue 13, likely owing to a read error; the protein displayed comes from the DNA. The V gene is TRAV14/DV4, the J gene TRDJ1; 9 bases align to TRDD3. The V gene's germline CDR1 is TSDPSYG and CDR2 QGSYDQQN (reference sequence). With V trimmed by 0 bases and J by 10 bases, 21 bases remained unmatched. The CDR3 has 19 residues. The DNA of the CDR3 is TGTGCAATGAGAGAGGGTGATTCTCGTTACTGGGGGACCCCGCGGGGACTCATCTTT. Translating gives CAMREGDSRYWGTPRGLIF.

This clone was seen ten or more times. The protein recorded in TCRdb matches a much larger clone and deviates from this DNA's translation at residue 9, suggesting a read error; the protein here is obtained by translating the DNA. The chain joins TRDV2 to TRDJ1; the match to TRDD3 covers 8 bases. In germline, CDR1 is GEAIGNYY, CDR2 EKD. V gave up 0 bases and J gave up 3 bases; unmatched junction bases: 8. This CDR3 is 16 amino acids long. CDR3 in DNA: TGTGCCTGTGACACCGTTGGGGGATTCGCATCCGATAAACTCATCTTT. Its translation: CACDTVGGFASDKLIF.

This clone was seen ten or more times. The protein TCRdb gives is from a much larger clone and does not agree with this DNA's translation at residue 13, likely a read error; the protein shown here comes from the DNA. The V gene is TRDV1, the J gene TRDJ1, with D possibly called TRDD2 or TRDD3 (8 bases each). The CDR3 has 20 residues. Trimming removed 2 bases from V and 0 bases from J, with 25 bases in between. CDR1 TSWWSYY and CDR2 QGS come from the germline V gene. The CDR3 nucleotides read TGTGCTCTTGGGGAAATCCTTCCTAAGCACTGGGGGCCCTACACCGATAAACTCATCTTT. Its protein is CALGEILPKHWGPYTDKLIF.

This clone was counted a few times. CDR3 loop: CALGDVPRLRVRWDKPRYTDKLIF. The DNA for the CDR3 is TGTGCTCTTGGGGATGTACCACGACTTCGGGTCCGTTGGGATAAACCAAGGTACACCGATAAACTCATCTTT. The rearrangement uses TRDV1 and TRDJ1; perhaps TRDD3 as D (6 bases). TCRdb supplies no J gene; here it was assigned by aligning the nucleotide sequence to germline. The CDR3 covers 24 residues. Trimming pared 3 bases from V and 0 bases from J, leaving 38 bases between. Germline-derived CDR1 and CDR2 are TSWWSYY and QGS.

This clone has a handful of counts. The protein given by TCRdb reflects a much larger clone and differs at residue 2 from this DNA's translation, likely from a read error; the protein shown is the DNA's translation. This rearrangement joins TRDV1 to TRDJ1; TRDD3 agrees at 8 bases. Germline CDR1 and CDR2: TSWWSYY and QGS. There are 18 residues in the CDR3. CDR3 DNA sequence: TGTTCTCTTGGGGAACTAAAATGGGGGATGTCCGACACCGATAAACTCATCTTT. Translated, it gives CSLGELKWGMSDTDKLIF.

This clone showed up just a few times. The protein given by TCRdb reflects a much larger clone and differs at residue 15 from this DNA's translation, likely from a read error; the protein shown is the DNA's translation. This rearrangement joins TRDV1 to TRDJ4; D possibly matches TRDD2 or TRDD3 (9 bases each). No J gene was available from TCRdb, and it was assigned here by a germline match of the DNA. With 3 bases removed from V and 1 base from J, the gap between germline ends came to 30 bases. CDR3 length: 20 residues. The V gene's germline CDR1 is TSWWSYY and CDR2 QGS. The CDR3 DNA follows: TGTGCTCTTGGGGACTCGGCCTTCCTACTAATACTGGGGGAGATCAGACCCCTGATCTTT. Translating it yields CALGDSAFLLILGEIRPLIF.

This clone has more than one count but fewer than ten. The translation of this DNA and the TCRdb protein of a much larger clone differ at residue 17, probably owing to a read error; the protein shown here is translated from the DNA. The DNA of the CDR3 is TGTGCCTTTCGGGTGGGCATTCCCGTTGTGTACTGGGGGACGCACACCGGTAAACTCATCTTT. It yields the protein CAFRVGIPVVYWGTHTGKLIF. The genes are TRDV3 and TRDJ1, with 9 positions matching TRDD3. Germline matching of the DNA provided the J gene here, since TCRdb leaves it blank. Germline values: CDR1 TVYSNPD, CDR2 GDNSRS (reference sequence). The CDR3 sequence is 21 residues long.

Comment on this clone: Given a far larger clone just one base away, this is likely a sequencing read error. This CDR3 is also generated by other DNA sequences in the sample. The chain recombines TRDV1 with TRDJ4, with 7 bases lining up with TRDD3. This CDR3 comprises 19 residues. The germline gives CDR1 TSWWSYY, CDR2 QGS. CDR3 sequence: CALGDSPVQGYTIARPLIF. The CDR3 DNA sequence: TGTGCTCTTGGGGATTCGCCAGTCCAGGGATACACAATCGCCAGGCCCCTGATCTTT.

In this sample, this clone turned up many times. TCRdb attributes to this sequence the protein of a much larger clone, which differs from the DNA translation at residue 9; a read error is likely, and the protein displayed is translated from the DNA. This chain connects TRDV1 to TRDJ1; D might be TRDD3 (5 bases). CDR3 length: 14 amino acids. Germline lookup yields CDR1 TSWWSYY and CDR2 QGS. V was shortened by 3 bases and J by 4 bases, with 12 bases between the two germline ends. The CDR3 sequence is CALGEDRGNDKLIF. As DNA, the CDR3 is TGTGCTCTTGGGGAGGATAGAGGGAACGATAAACTCATCTTT.

This clone was counted a few times. The mismatch at residue 15 between this DNA's translation and the TCRdb protein of a much larger clone likely reflects a read error; the protein shown is translated from the DNA. V gene TRDV1 combines with J gene TRDJ1; 9 bases line up with TRDD3. TCRdb is silent on the J gene; assignment here came from matching the DNA to germline. Germline CDR1 is TSWWSYY and CDR2 is QGS. This CDR3 has 21 residues. The V and J ends lost 2 bases and 3 bases, in that order; junction bases with no gene match: 22. The CDR3 bases are TGTGCTCTTGGGGAAAGTATCCTACAAAACATTTGGGGGATATGCGCCGATAAACTCATCTTT. Translation gives CALGESILQNIWGICADKLIF.

In this sample, this clone turned up many times. A read error is the likely source, as a far larger clone sits one nucleotide away. Other DNA sequences in the sample encode the same CDR3. The V call is TRDV2, the J call TRDJ1, with D maybe TRDD3 (6 bases). Germline loops: CDR1 GEAIGNYY, CDR2 EKD. This CDR3 has 20 amino acids. The CDR3, as DNA: TGTGCCTGCGACACTCTTAGAGTACTGGGTGGGCCGGTCATCACCGATAAACTCATCTTT. Translated, it gives CACDTLRVLGGPVITDKLIF.

The table lists this clone with a few counts. TCRdb's protein, taken from a much larger clone, differs from this DNA's translation at residue 15, likely owing to a read error; the protein displayed comes from the DNA. The gene calls are TRDV1 and TRDJ1, with 10 bases aligning to TRDD3. The J gene was not available in TCRdb and was assigned here by matching the DNA to germline segments. Per germline, CDR1 TSWWSYY and CDR2 QGS. This CDR3 spans 21 amino acids. The junction had 22 bases not matched to a gene; V was cut back by 3 bases and J by 3 bases. CDR3 sequence (DNA): TGTGCTCTTGGGGACTCGGCCTTCCTCCGGGCTGGGGGATATCGCCCCGATAAACTCATCTTT. It is translated as CALGDSAFLRAGGYRPDKLIF.

With regard to this clone: The protein that TCRdb holds for this DNA derives from a much larger clone and differs from the translated DNA at residue 15, which likely indicates a read error; the protein shown here is translated from the DNA. The V call is TRDV1, the J call TRDJ1; TRDD3 matches at 8 bases. The J gene, not given by TCRdb, was assigned here from a germline match of the nucleotide sequence. Germline CDR1 is TSWWSYY and CDR2 is QGS. The CDR3 spans 21 residues. V shed 7 bases and J 4 bases; nucleotides not matched to a gene: 29. This CDR3 is CALAQGDLRDTGGPPNDKLIF. The CDR3 DNA sequence: TGTGCTCTTGCCCAAGGGGACCTCCGTGACACTGGGGGGCCCCCGAACGATAAACTCATCTTT.

As for this clone: A read error is likely here: a far larger clone is one base away. This same CDR3 is encoded by further DNA sequences in the sample. The CDR3 here is CALGAPKNTDKLIF. DNA for the CDR3: TGTGCTCTTGGGGCCCCCAAAAACACCGATAAACTCATCTTT. V is TRDV1 and J is TRDJ1; D is unclear. CDR1 is TSWWSYY and CDR2 is QGS in the germline V gene. The length of the CDR3 is 14 residues. The ends were cut back, 4 bases at V and 0 bases at J, with 9 bases in the middle.

This clone was observed a few times. The rearrangement links TRDV3 to TRDJ1; TRDD3 matches at 12 bases. J lost 2 bases, V lost 4 bases, and 17 bases had no gene match. Per the germline V gene, CDR1 is TVYSNPD and CDR2 is GDNSRS (reference sequence). The CDR3 length is 18 residues. In DNA, the CDR3 is TGTGCCTCCCTAAGGTACTGGGGGATACCGGATCGTACCGATAAACTCATCTTT. Its protein product is CASLRYWGIPDRTDKLIF.

This clone came up many times. TCRdb's entry gives the protein of a much larger clone, which mismatches this DNA's translation at residue 10, likely from a read error; the protein reported here is translated from the DNA. This chain joins TRDV1 and TRDJ1; D not resolved. V lost 3 bases and J 0 bases, leaving 20 bases between the germline ends. This CDR3 has 18 amino acids. In germline, CDR1 is TSWWSYY, CDR2 QGS. The CDR3, as DNA: TGTGCTCTTGGGGAGCCGAGATCTCCTCGCGGAGACACCGATAAACTCATCTTT. Protein: CALGEPRSPRGDTDKLIF.

The table lists this clone with a few counts. TCRdb pairs this DNA with a much larger clone's protein that differs at residue 2, likely a read error; the protein shown was translated from the DNA. The chain employs TRAV38-2/DV8 and TRDJ1; 8 nucleotides agree with TRDD3. CDR3 length: 19 residues. CDR1 TSESDYY and CDR2 QEAYKQQN come from the germline V gene. The chain's CDR3 is CSYRIRLVGDPVGTDKLIF. The CDR3 region has the DNA TGTTCTTATAGGATCCGCTTGGTGGGGGATCCTGTAGGCACCGATAAACTCATCTTT.

This clone was detected ten times or more. TCRdb pairs this DNA with a much larger clone's protein that differs at residue 3, likely a read error; the protein shown was translated from the DNA. The V and J genes are TRDV1 and TRDJ1, with D perhaps matching TRDD3 (6 bases). No J gene was available from TCRdb, and it was assigned here by a germline match of the DNA. CDR3 length equals 17 residues. Germline assignment: CDR1 TSWWSYY and CDR2 QGS. The CDR3 sequence: CAPGEGHPPLFTDKLIF. CDR3 coding DNA: TGTGCTCCTGGGGAAGGTCATCCCCCCCTATTCACCGATAAACTCATCTTT.

This clone was observed a few times. The chain recombines TRDV1 with TRDJ1; 12 positions match TRDD3. CDR3 size: 26 residues. V trimming: 0 bases; J trimming: 0 bases; junction bases outside the gene matches: 29. CDR1 is TSWWSYY and CDR2 is QGS in the germline V gene. The CDR3 sequence is CALGELVVRWCEVTGGYCQHTDKLIF. CDR3 in DNA: TGTGCTCTTGGGGAACTAGTGGTTCGATGGTGTGAGGTTACTGGGGGATACTGCCAACACACCGATAAACTCATCTTT.

This clone was recorded a few times. A read error is the likely source, as a far larger clone sits one nucleotide away. Other nucleotide sequences in the sample specify the same CDR3. The J gene has no call, while the V gene is TRDV1; the table names TRDD3, a call not compared with the DNA. This CDR3 region has 20 residues. Germline assignment: CDR1 TSWWSYY and CDR2 QGS. The CDR3 coding sequence is TGTGCTCTTGGGGAATGGGGGAGGTCCTGGGCCCGACTCAGAGCCGATAAGCTCATCTTT. It codes for CALGEWGRSWARLRADKLIF.

This clone was observed a handful of times. TCRdb pairs this DNA with a much larger clone's protein that differs at residue 9, likely a read error; the protein shown was translated from the DNA. The chain links TRDV1 to TRDJ1; D is perhaps TRDD3 (6 bases). Germline lookup yields CDR1 TSWWSYY and CDR2 QGS. Trimming stripped 0 bases from V and 0 bases from J, with 32 bases between. The CDR3 spans 23 residues. CDR3 loop: CALGELKISLLTPGIMYTDKLIF. The CDR3, as DNA: TGTGCTCTTGGGGAACTCAAAATCTCCCTACTGACCCCGGGGATCATGTACACCGATAAACTCATCTTT.

In its sample, this clone was seen a few times. TCRdb's listed protein matches a much larger clone and diverges from this DNA's translation at residue 16, likely through a read error; the protein shown comes from the DNA. In DNA form, the CDR3 reads TGTGCTCTTGGGGAATGTTCCTACGCCTACTGGGGATCCCTCGGCCCCTGGGACACCCGACAGATGTTTTTC. This encodes CALGECSYAYWGSLGPWDTRQMFF. V usage is TRDV1 and J usage is TRDJ3; D may match TRDD2 or TRDD3 (7 bases each). TCRdb is silent on the J gene; assignment here came from matching the DNA to germline. V was clipped by 2 bases and J by 2 bases, with 31 bases between them. Germline values: CDR1 TSWWSYY, CDR2 QGS. This CDR3 has 24 amino acids.